This T cell receptor (beta chain) appears in the sequencing data of a study of neurological immune-mediated disorders. Findings of the study overall: HTLV-1-associated myelopathy displayed the greatest TCR clonal expansion, and multiple sclerosis exhibited the smallest, lower than that of healthy controls. CDR3 amino acid sequences of expanded clones were not shared across subjects, a result suggesting private repertoires in all groups.

The authors made cDNA by 5'RACE with 10-nucleotide random UMIs. In every sequencing run, more than 190 million TCR-beta sequences were generated from 15-18 subjects. Using its own MiXCR run on the 5' RACE reads, TCRdb lists one record per CDR3 protein. The sample yields roughly 50,000 distinct CDR3 sequences, roughly 13% seen once. This clonotype was observed at least ten times. Its target is unknown. Specified time point: longitudinal time-point 3. There are 14 residues in the CDR3. V shed 0 bases and J shed 0 bases, with 7 bases lying between them. Germline-derived CDR1 and CDR2 are SGHRS and YFSETQ. The rearrangement joins TRBV5-1 to TRBJ2-7, with no clear D. The receptor was isolated from a male donor with HTLV-1-associated myelopathy (HAM/TSP). The sequenced sample was PBMCs. The CDR3 reads CASSLDHSSYEQYF. The CDR3 nucleotides read TGCGCCAGCAGCTTGGATCACAGCTCCTACGAGCAGTACTTC.